Presented here are 31 T cell receptor beta chains from one specimen sequenced in a study of blood T cells in healthy people across ages. PCR was performed a second time for about 6 to 12 cycles using a sample-barcoded 5' primer and a J-beta primer mix. Via MiXCR, TCRdb re-called the 5' RACE reads, giving one row per CDR3 protein. This sample has roughly 560,000 distinct CDR3 sequences, with nearly 25% found just once. The same sample was also used in a study of T cells of mothers and their children.

Sequencing input: blood. The receptor set was obtained from a boy aged 5-17 years in good health.

This rearrangement joins TRBV6-6 to TRBJ2-7; no clear D. CDR1 is MNHNY and CDR2 is SVGAGI in the germline V gene (reference sequence). V was cut by 5 bases and J by 0 bases, with 11 bases left in between. The CDR3 length is 14 residues. CDR3 amino acids: CASSITKFSYEQYF. In nucleotides, the CDR3 is TGTGCCAGCAGTATCACAAAGTTCTCCTACGAGCAGTACTTC.

The genes are TRBV7-2 and TRBJ1-5; 9 nucleotides align to TRBD1. V trimming: 6 bases; J trimming: 4 bases; junction bases outside the gene matches: 7. The CDR3 covers 15 residues. Germline lookup yields CDR1 SGHTA and CDR2 FQGNSA. CDR3 region: CASSTGTGSNQPQHF. In nucleotides, the CDR3 is TGTGCCAGCAGTACCGGGACAGGGAGTAATCAGCCCCAGCATTTT.

This clonotype was observed a few times. This sequence joins TRBV7-6 and TRBJ1-3; no reliable D call. CDR3 length equals 12 residues. Per the germline V gene, CDR1 is SGHVS and CDR2 is FNYEAQ. Trimming pared 6 bases from V and 6 bases from J, leaving 9 bases between. The CDR3 here is CASSPETNTIYF. DNA of the CDR3: TGTGCCAGCAGTCCCGAGACAAACACCATATATTTT.

The chain links TRBV6-5 to TRBJ1-1; perhaps TRBD1 as D (6 bases). The CDR3 sequence is 14 residues long. Between the trimmed V and J ends, which lost 10 bases and 1 base, there was a span of 16 bases. The germline V gene has CDR1 MNHEY and CDR2 SVGAGI. CDR3 bases: TGTGCCATCCGGGGGGGACATCCGAACACTGAAGCTTTCTTT. Encoded protein: CAIRGGHPNTEAFF.

This clonotype has more than one count but fewer than ten. V gene TRBV5-1 combines with J gene TRBJ2-7; no firm D call. V lost 0 bases and J 2 bases, leaving 6 bases between the germline ends. The CDR3 has 13 amino acids. From germline, CDR1 is SGHRS and CDR2 YFSETQ. CDR3 residues: CASSLEAAYEQYF. The DNA of the CDR3 is TGCGCCAGCAGCTTGGAGGCAGCCTACGAGCAGTACTTC.

This clonotype was observed many times. The genes are TRBV7-2 and TRBJ1-1; no reliable D call. The CDR3 runs to 12 residues. Germline values: CDR1 SGHTA, CDR2 FQGNSA. Trimming left V 1 base short and J 8 bases short, with 8 bases between. This CDR3 reads CASSLEVGEAFF. The DNA of the CDR3 is TGTGCCAGCAGCTTAGAGGTAGGGGAAGCTTTCTTT.

The V and J genes are TRBV6-5 and TRBJ1-2; unclear D gene. V lost 6 bases, J lost 7 bases, and 15 bases lay in between. Germline V gene lookup returns CDR1 MNHEY and CDR2 SVGAGI. This CDR3 contains 13 residues. The CDR3 DNA reads as TGTGCCAGCAGGGAATGGACGGCCCCTGGCTACACCTTC. This sequence encodes CASREWTAPGYTF.

V usage is TRBV7-9 and J usage is TRBJ1-5, with 8 bases lining up with TRBD1. There are 15 residues in the CDR3. Germline assignment: CDR1 SEHNR and CDR2 FQNEAQ (reference sequence). The junction had 10 bases not matched to a gene; V was cut back by 5 bases and J by 7 bases. CDR3 nucleotide sequence: TGTGCCAGCAGCGACGGGACAGGTTCTTTCCAGCCCCAGCATTTT. Translated, it gives CASSDGTGSFQPQHF.

The chain couples TRBV29-1 to TRBJ2-1; D call uncertain. V dropped 7 bases and J dropped 0 bases, with 7 bases sitting between them. Germline CDR1 reads SQVTM; CDR2 reads ANQGSEA. This CDR3 region has 12 residues. The CDR3 region has the DNA TGCAGCGCGGAAGGCTCCTACAATGAGCAGTTCTTC. Translating gives CSAEGSYNEQFF.

This clonotype came up a few times. The rearrangement joins TRBV6-5 to TRBJ2-1, with D unresolved. The CDR3 is 14 residues long. Trimming took 8 bases from V and 10 from J, leaving 21 bases between them. Germline V lookup: CDR1 MNHEY, CDR2 SVGAGI. As DNA, the CDR3 is TGTGCCAGCGGCCCTGGGCCTGCTGAGTCAGAGCAGTTCTTC. This sequence encodes CASGPGPAESEQFF.

This clonotype was counted a few times. This sequence joins TRBV6-5 and TRBJ2-5, with 7 bases fitting TRBD2. The DNA end favors TRBJ2-7, so the J call may be wrong. Germline CDR1 MNHEY, CDR2 SVGAGI. The CDR3 is made up of 15 amino acids. As DNA, the CDR3 is TGTGCCAGCAGTCCCTACGAAGCGGGACTCTACGAGCAGTACTTC. Residues: CASSPYEAGLYEQYF.

V and J are TRBV7-9 and TRBJ1-2, with 9 bases aligning to TRBD1. With 5 bases clipped from V and 4 bases from J, the junction kept 14 bases outside the gene matches. Looked up from germline, CDR1 is SEHNR and CDR2 is FQNEAQ (reference sequence). This CDR3 contains 17 residues. The CDR3 spells CASSTTRDRVTLYGYTF. The CDR3 DNA reads as TGTGCCAGCAGCACCACTCGGGACAGGGTTACCCTCTATGGCTACACCTTC.

This clonotype was counted a few times. J is TRBJ2-2 and V is TRBV9; TRBD1 is a possible D gene (6 bases). The germline V gene has CDR1 SGDLS and CDR2 YYNGEE. V shed 4 bases and J shed 7 bases, with 14 bases lying between them. CDR3 length: 14 amino acids. CDR3 protein: CASSTHRAGGELFF. The CDR3 DNA reads as TGTGCCAGCAGCACCCACAGGGCCGGCGGGGAGCTGTTTTTT. Combining the CDR3 with reference TRBV9 and TRBJ2-2 gives the whole variable domain DSGVTQTPKHLITATGQRVTLRCSPRSGDLSVYWYQQSLDQGLQFLIQYYNGEERAKGNILERFSAQQFPDLHSELNLSSLELGDSALYFCASSTHRAGGELFFGEGSRLTVL.

This clonotype was observed a few times. The chain employs TRBV5-1 and TRBJ2-5; 8 positions agree with TRBD1. Germline assignment: CDR1 SGHRS and CDR2 YFSETQ. This CDR3 contains 17 residues. J gave up 5 bases and V 0 bases, and 12 bases lay outside the gene matches. As DNA, the CDR3 is TGCGCCAGCAGCTTGGTGAGGACAGGGATTTTTGGGGAGACCCAGTACTTC. Translation gives CASSLVRTGIFGETQYF.

This chain links TRBV7-9 with TRBJ2-5; tentatively, D is TRBD2 (5 bases). Trimming took off 6 bases at V and 5 bases at J, with 13 bases between the two ends. The CDR3 has 13 residues. CDR1 is SEHNR and CDR2 is FQNEAQ in the germline V gene (reference sequence). CDR3 in DNA: TGTGCCAGCAGTCCCACTAGAACCGAGACCCAGTACTTC. Its protein product is CASSPTRTETQYF.

This clonotype was found a few times. The chain combines TRBV21-1 with TRBJ2-1; the DNA was not used to check the table's D call, TRBD1. TRBV21-1 is classified as a pseudogene. This CDR3 is 17 amino acids long. CDR3 nucleotides: TGTGCCAGCAGCAAATGGGGAAGCAGGGTGCCCGGCAATGAGCAGTTCTTC. Amino acids: CASSKWGSRVPGNEQFF.

Only a few counts were recorded for this clonotype. The chain carries TRBV6-6 and TRBJ2-1; D is uncertain. Trimming took 4 bases from V and 7 from J, leaving 17 bases between them. The CDR3 length is 15 residues. Germline lookup yields CDR1 MNHNY and CDR2 SVGAGI (reference sequence). The CDR3 DNA follows: TGTGCCAGCAGTTTGGGTGTCCATCCATTGAATGAGCAGTTCTTC. The encoded protein is CASSLGVHPLNEQFF.

This chain links TRBV27 with TRBJ2-5, with D unclear. The CDR3 is 11 residues long. Per the germline V gene, CDR1 is MNHEY and CDR2 is SMNVEV (reference sequence). V shed 10 bases and J shed 7 bases, with 13 bases lying between them. The CDR3 DNA reads TGTGCCACCATCCAGGACGGGACCCAGTACTTC. Residues: CATIQDGTQYF.

This clonotype was detected only a few times. The rearrangement links TRBV6-5 to TRBJ1-2; 9 bases map to TRBD1. The junction had 5 bases not matched to a gene; V was cut back by 5 bases and J by 7 bases. The CDR3 is made up of 13 amino acids. The germline V gene encodes CDR1 MNHEY and CDR2 SVGAGI. The CDR3 region has the DNA TGTGCCAGCAGTGCTGGGACAGGGCTTGGCTACACCTTC. Translating it yields CASSAGTGLGYTF.

The V gene is TRBV4-1, the J gene TRBJ2-2; D possibly corresponds to TRBD2 (5 bases). The CDR3 spans 14 residues. V gave up 8 bases and J gave up 5 bases, with 15 bases separating them. Germline V lookup: CDR1 MGHRA, CDR2 YSYEKL. CDR3 sequence: CASRGLALTGELFF. DNA of the CDR3: TGCGCCAGCCGTGGCCTAGCCCTTACCGGGGAGCTGTTTTTT.

The V gene is TRBV20-1, the J gene TRBJ2-7, with 14 positions matching TRBD2. The trim removed 6 bases at V and 10 bases at J, leaving 8 bases unmatched. CDR3 size: 13 residues. Germline CDR1 is DFQATT and CDR2 is SNEGSKA (reference sequence). CDR3 nucleotide sequence: TGCAGTGCCCCCGGGACTAGCGGGAGTCAACAGTACTTC. The encoded protein is CSAPGTSGSQQYF.

This chain connects TRBV7-8 to TRBJ1-4, with 8 bases lining up with TRBD1. CDR1 is SGHVS, CDR2 FQNEAQ, per germline. V lost 5 bases, J lost 2 bases, and 10 bases stayed unmatched. The CDR3 is made up of 17 amino acids. The chain's CDR3 is CASSHSDRGDTNEKLFF. The CDR3 DNA is TGTGCCAGCAGCCACTCCGACAGGGGCGACACTAATGAAAAACTGTTTTTT.

The chain has TRBV18 and TRBJ2-7; TRBD1 agrees at 7 bases. After removal of 3 bases from V and 2 bases from J, the junction contained 10 bases not matched to a gene. The germline CDR1 and CDR2 sequences are KGHSH and LQKENI. This CDR3 spans 16 amino acids. DNA for the CDR3: TGTGCCAGCTCACCTGCCTTCGACAGGGATCCCTACGAGCAGTACTTC. Encoded protein: CASSPAFDRDPYEQYF.

This clonotype was counted a few times. The chain links TRBV11-2 to TRBJ2-7; D not certain. This CDR3 contains 13 residues. The V gene's germline CDR1 is SGHAT and CDR2 FQNNGV. V was shortened by 2 bases and J by 6 bases, with 11 bases between the two germline ends. This CDR3 reads CASSLIDVSEQYF. The DNA for the CDR3 is TGTGCCAGCAGCTTAATTGATGTCTCCGAGCAGTACTTC.

This clonotype was detected only a few times. This chain joins TRBV12-3 or TRBV12-4 and TRBJ2-2, with 8 bases lining up with TRBD2. Trimming at V came to 5 bases and at J to 5 bases, leaving 16 bases not matched to a gene. The CDR3 has 18 amino acids. CDR3 nucleotides: TGTGCCAGCAGTCGTCGGCTGGGACTAGAAATGGGTACCGGGGAGCTGTTTTTT. This sequence encodes CASSRRLGLEMGTGELFF.

This chain uses TRBV4-1 with TRBJ2-7, with TRBD2 matching 10 bases. This CDR3 has 15 amino acids. Germline V CDR1 and CDR2: MGHRA, YSYEKL. The junction had 6 bases not matched to a gene; V was cut back by 2 bases and J by 5 bases. CDR3 DNA sequence: TGCGCCAGCAGCCAATCGAGACTAGCGGGCGACGAGCAGTACTTC. This translates into CASSQSRLAGDEQYF.

A few counts support this clonotype. This chain connects TRBV7-2 to TRBJ2-5; 8 nucleotides agree with TRBD2. This CDR3 contains 15 residues. The V and J ends lost 5 bases and 1 base, in that order; junction bases with no gene match: 6. CDR1 is SGHTA and CDR2 is FQGNSA in the germline V gene. For the CDR3, the DNA is TGTGCCAGCAGCGTCCGTGGGACTAGCCAAGAGACCCAGTACTTC. It translates to CASSVRGTSQETQYF.

The chain has TRBV7-9 and TRBJ2-3, with 13 bases that match TRBD2. The CDR3 loop spans 19 amino acids. Germline values: CDR1 SEHNR, CDR2 FQNEAQ (reference sequence). Trimming at V came to 5 bases and at J to 0 bases, leaving 11 bases not matched to a gene. The chain's CDR3 is CASSRPPGLAGPSTDTQYF. CDR3 DNA sequence: TGTGCCAGCAGCCGACCTCCGGGACTAGCGGGACCTAGCACAGATACGCAGTATTTT. Full variable domain (rest looked up from reference TRBV7-9 and TRBJ2-3): DTGVSQNPRHKITKRGQNVTFRCDPISEHNRLYWYRQTLGQGPEFLTYFQNEAQLEKSRLLSDRFSAERPKGSFSTLEIQRTEQGDSAMYLCASSRPPGLAGPSTDTQYFGPGTRLTVL.

V is TRBV10-3 and J is TRBJ2-5; 12 bases map to TRBD2. This CDR3 is 21 amino acids long. The junction had 17 bases not matched to a gene; V was cut back by 0 bases and J by 3 bases. Germline V lookup: CDR1 ENHRY, CDR2 SYGVKD. CDR3 in amino acids: CAISESTGVSTSGGLKETQYF. The CDR3 DNA sequence: TGTGCCATCAGTGAGTCGACAGGGGTGTCGACTAGCGGGGGCCTAAAAGAGACCCAGTACTTC.

The CDR3 DNA follows: TGCAGCGTCCCTTCGGGGGTCTCGGAAAAACTGTTTTTT. Its protein product is CSVPSGVSEKLFF. The chain is built from TRBV29-1 and TRBJ1-4; D may be TRBD1 (5 bases). The CDR3 consists of 13 residues. V lost 6 bases and J lost 8, with 16 bases in between. The germline CDR1 and CDR2 sequences are SQVTM and ANQGSEA.

This clonotype was observed a few times. This sequence joins TRBV14 and TRBJ2-1, with D possibly being TRBD1 (5 bases). The germline V and J ends were trimmed by 4 bases and 1 base, with 14 bases remaining between them. CDR3 size: 16 residues. In germline, CDR1 is SGHDN, CDR2 FVKESK. CDR3 nucleotides: TGTGCCAGCAGCCCAAGGGGCCGTGGGTCCTACAATGAGCAGTTCTTC. It specifies CASSPRGRGSYNEQFF.